Listed below are T cell receptor beta chains from one sample, sequenced in a study of blood T cell repertoires in COVID-19. Some clones are missing from TCRdb's copy, which holds only in-frame ones; the method was immunoSEQ multiplex PCR. The table has about 170,000 clones, approximately 85% seen once. The sample was peripheral blood. The source of these receptors is a woman at least 80 years old with COVID-19, enrolled during active disease. CDR3s include the opening cysteine and the closing phenylalanine or tryptophan. D genes are given only for firm matches. Expanded clones get a size class; other rows say once, few or many, or leave the size out.

D,V,size,J,DNA,CDR3
NA,TRBV9,NA,TRBJ2-3,TGTGCCAGCAGCGTAGCCGGGGCAGATACGCAGTATTTT,CASSVAGADTQYF
NA,TRBV30,once,TRBJ1-1,TGTGCCTGGAGTCGGGACACCAACACTGAAGCTTTCTTT,CAWSRDTNTEAFF
NA,TRBV19,NA,TRBJ1-5,TGTGCCAGTGCCGAAACAAAGAAAGGGGACAATCAGCCCCAGCATTTT,CASAETKKGDNQPQHF
TRBD2,TRBV9,few,TRBJ2-1,TGTGCCAGCAGCCAAATAGCGGCTAGCGGGAGGGGAAGCTACAATGAGCAGTTCTTC,CASSQIAASGRGSYNEQFF
NA,TRBV10-1,NA,TRBJ2-3,TGCGTAGGTCATTCAGGGATCTTCGATACGCAGTATTTT,CVGHSGIFDTQYF
TRBD1,TRBV6-6,NA,TRBJ1-2,TGTGCCAGCAGTTCCCGGGACAGGGGTACCTATGGCTACACCTTC,CASSSRDRGTYGYTF
TRBD2,TRBV7-3,NA,TRBJ2-5,TGTGCCAGCAGCACGGGACTAGCGGGAGCGTCGGAGACCCAGTACTTC,CASSTGLAGASETQYF
NA,TRBV28,NA,TRBJ1-1,TGTGCCAGCAGTTTATCCCCCTTCCGAGCTTTCTTT,CASSLSPFRAFF
TRBD1,TRBV10-2,few,TRBJ1-1,TGCGCCAGCAGGGAGAACAGGGGGAGGGTCACTGAAGCTTTCTTT,CASRENRGRVTEAFF
NA,TRBV18,NA,TRBJ1-6,TGTGCCAGCTCACCAGAATCAGGGCTCCATTCACCCCTCCACTTT,CASSPESGLHSPLHF
TRBD2,TRBV9,NA,TRBJ2-1,TGTGCCAGCACCAGAGACACTAGCGGCGAGCAGTTCTTC,CASTRDTSGEQFF
NA,TRBV18,NA,TRBJ2-7,TGTGCCAGCTCGGACGACAGCGTCTACGAGCAGTACTTC,CASSDDSVYEQYF
TRBD2,TRBV29-1,NA,TRBJ2-3,TGCAGCGTGGTCGGGACTAGCGCCTCTAGCACAGATACGCAGTATTTT,CSVVGTSASSTDTQYF
NA,TRBV30,NA,TRBJ2-5,TGTGCCTGGAGTGCAGGGACTTCGGAGACCCAGTACTTC,CAWSAGTSETQYF
NA,TRBV30,few,TRBJ1-5,TGTGCCTGGAGTCGCGGGCAATCTAGCAATCAGCCCCAGCATTTT,CAWSRGQSSNQPQHF
TRBD1,TRBV28,NA,TRBJ1-4,TGTGCCACCGGGGGACAGGGAGGGAATCAAGTGGGTGAAAAACTGTTTTTT,CATGGQGGNQVGEKLFF
NA,TRBV28,NA,TRBJ1-1,TGTGCCAGCATCCCTGGGCTTTACACTGAAGCTTTCTTT,CASIPGLYTEAFF
TRBD1,TRBV19,NA,TRBJ1-5,TGTGCCAGTAGTTCGACAGGGGGCAATCAGCCCCAGCATTTT,CASSSTGGNQPQHF
NA,TRBV28,NA,TRBJ2-2,TGTGCCAGCAACACCCAGGGAAGGGGCGGGGAGCTGTTTTTT,CASNTQGRGGELFF
NA,TRBV18,few,TRBJ2-7,TGTGCCAGCTCACCAAATCGGGACACCTACGAGCAGTACTTC,CASSPNRDTYEQYF
NA,TRBV4-1,NA,TRBJ2-2,TGCGCCAGCAGGAGGGGGGCGGGAGATTCCCGGACCGGGGAGCTGTTTTTT,CASRRGAGDSRTGELFF
TRBD1,TRBV7-2,NA,TRBJ1-5,TGTGCCAGCAGCCCAGGGGGCCCTTCCAATCAGCCCCAGCATTTT,CASSPGGPSNQPQHF
NA,TRBV5-4,once,TRBJ1-2,TGTGCCAGCAGCTTTGGGAGAGACTATGGCTACACCTTC,CASSFGRDYGYTF
NA,TRBV11-2,few,TRBJ2-2,TGTGCCAGCAGCCCCAGGACTCGTACGACCGGGGAGCTGTTTTTT,CASSPRTRTTGELFF
NA,TRBV4-3,NA,TRBJ2-1,TGCGCCAGCAGCCTCGCCGGGACAAGCTATTACAATGAGCAGTTCTTC,CASSLAGTSYYNEQFF
TRBD2,TRBV3-1/TRBV3-2,NA,TRBJ2-7,TGTGCCAGCAGCCAAGATTTGACTAGCGGGAGACGGGAGCAGTACTTC,CASSQDLTSGRREQYF
NA,TRBV10-3,NA,TRBJ1-5,TGTGCCATCAGTGAGTCGCAACCGGGGGTACATCAGCCCCAGCATTTT,CAISESQPGVHQPQHF
NA,TRBV6-2/TRBV6-3,few,TRBJ1-6,TGTGCCAGCAGTGATGACAGATTTAATTCACCCCTCCACTTT,CASSDDRFNSPLHF
TRBD1,TRBV18,NA,TRBJ2-7,TGTGCCAGCTCACTCGACAGGGTTTTCCACGAGCAGTACTTC,CASSLDRVFHEQYF
NA,TRBV7-7,NA,TRBJ2-6,TGTGCCACCAGCGGTTCAGGTGGGGCCAACGTCCTGACTTTC,CATSGSGGANVLTF
NA,TRBV9,NA,TRBJ1-2,TGTGCCAGCAGCGTAGTGGAAGGGGTCTATGGCTACACCTTC,CASSVVEGVYGYTF
NA,TRBV28,NA,TRBJ2-5,TGTGCCAGCAGTTTAACTTATCAAGAGACCCAGTACTTC,CASSLTYQETQYF
NA,TRBV6-2/TRBV6-3,NA,TRBJ1-5,TGTGCCAGCAGTTACTCGGTCCTTCAGGGGTTACATCAGCCCCAGCATTTT,CASSYSVLQGLHQPQHF
TRBD1,TRBV3-1/TRBV3-2,NA,TRBJ2-1,TGTGCCAGCAGCCCCGACAGGGGGGCACGGTGGGCTGAGCAGTTCTTC,CASSPDRGARWAEQFF
NA,TRBV10-3,NA,TRBJ2-2,TGTGCCACCGGCGGAGGGGTGAACACCGGGGAGCTGTTTTTT,CATGGGVNTGELFF
NA,TRBV9,NA,TRBJ1-2,TGTGCCAGCAGCGTTGGGGGAGGCCTTATCTATGGCTACACCTTC,CASSVGGGLIYGYTF
TRBD1,TRBV7-2,few,TRBJ1-3,TGTGCCAGCAGCTTAGCGCGAGGGGGCACAGGAAACACCATATATTTT,CASSLARGGTGNTIYF
NA,TRBV21-1,NA,TRBJ1-5,TGTGCCAGCAGCACCCCTGGGATAGGGTGGGAGGGGAGCAATCAGCCCCAGCATTTT,CASSTPGIGWEGSNQPQHF
NA,TRBV18,NA,TRBJ1-1,TGTGCCAGCTCACCCGGTAAAAGAGCAGGGAACACTGAAGCTTTCTTT,CASSPGKRAGNTEAFF
TRBD1,TRBV4-2,NA,TRBJ2-1,TGTGCCAGCAGCCAAGGAGACAGGGGGCTATATCCCAATGAGCAGTTCTTC,CASSQGDRGLYPNEQFF
NA,TRBV30,NA,TRBJ1-1,TGTGCCTGGAGTCGCGAAGCTTCCGGGGCTTTCTTT,CAWSREASGAFF
NA,TRBV28,few,TRBJ1-6,TGTGCCAGCAGCAAAATCTCGACAGCATATAATTCACCCCTCCACTTT,CASSKISTAYNSPLHF
TRBD1,TRBV2,NA,TRBJ2-2,TGTGCCAGCAGTTTGACAGGGCTGGGGCCCACCGGGGAGCTGTTTTTT,CASSLTGLGPTGELFF
NA,TRBV24-1,NA,TRBJ2-7,TGTGCCACCAGTGATCCCACCGGGGGTCTAGACTACGAGCAGTACTTC,CATSDPTGGLDYEQYF
NA,TRBV28,NA,TRBJ2-2,TGTGCCGGAGAGGGGAGGTTCGGGGAGCTGTTTTTT,CAGEGRFGELFF
NA,TRBV7-3,once,TRBJ2-3,TGTGCCAGCAGCCGGGGTGCAGATACGCAGTATTTT,CASSRGADTQYF
NA,TRBV20-1,once,TRBJ1-2,TGCAGTACCAAAGCTGCGGGGGGCTACACCTTC,CSTKAAGGYTF
NA,TRBV10-3,NA,TRBJ2-3,TGTGCCATCAGTGAGTCGAAGCCCGGGACGCAGTATTTT,CAISESKPGTQYF
NA,TRBV19,NA,TRBJ2-3,TGTGCCAGTCGAGGGTATAGCCCAGATACGCAGTATTTT,CASRGYSPDTQYF
TRBD1,TRBV4-2,NA,TRBJ1-4,TGTGCCAGCAGCCAAAAAAGGACAGGGCAGAATGAAAAACTGTTTTTT,CASSQKRTGQNEKLFF
TRBD1,TRBV28,NA,TRBJ2-7,TGTGCCAGCAGTTTAGGAGGGACAGGGTACTGGGAGCAGTACTTC,CASSLGGTGYWEQYF
NA,TRBV7-2,NA,TRBJ1-6,TGTGCCAGCAGCTTACTCTGGTGGTCAACAGATAATTCACCCCTCCACTTT,CASSLLWWSTDNSPLHF
NA,TRBV11-1,few,TRBJ1-1,TGTGCCAGCAGCTTAGCGGCCTCTGAAGCTTTCTTT,CASSLAASEAFF
TRBD2,TRBV11-2,NA,TRBJ2-1,TGTGCCAGCAGCTTAGGGACTAGCGGGGGGGCCTACAATGAGCAGTTCTTC,CASSLGTSGGAYNEQFF
TRBD1,TRBV3-1/TRBV3-2,NA,TRBJ1-3,TGTGCCAGCAGCGCCGACAGGGGAGTAATTGGAAACACCATATATTTT,CASSADRGVIGNTIYF
NA,TRBV3-1/TRBV3-2,NA,TRBJ2-2,TGTGCCAGCAGCCAACTCGAGAATGGGGAGCTGTTTTTT,CASSQLENGELFF
NA,TRBV5-5,NA,TRBJ2-3,TGTGCCAGCAGCTTGGACACGAGCACAGATACGCAGTATTTT,CASSLDTSTDTQYF